This section outlines one T cell receptor beta chain sequence together with its context. The CDR3 has 15 amino acids. The germline V and J ends were trimmed by 0 bases and 3 bases, with 9 bases remaining between them. Germline CDR1 is LNHNV and CDR2 is YYDKDF (reference sequence). TCRdb keeps only in-frame clones here, not all; method: immunoSEQ multiplex PCR. The table shows 200,000 to 300,000 clones, with about 82% occurring only once. These data come from a study of blood T cell repertoires in COVID-19. This sequence joins TRBV15 and TRBJ1-3, with D tentatively TRBD1 (6 bases). Material: peripheral blood. The clonotype was recovered from a man older than 75 with acute or convalescent COVID-19. The chain's CDR3 is CATSRDRGIGNTIYF. In nucleotides, the CDR3 is TGTGCCACCAGCAGAGACAGGGGAATTGGAAACACCATATATTTT.